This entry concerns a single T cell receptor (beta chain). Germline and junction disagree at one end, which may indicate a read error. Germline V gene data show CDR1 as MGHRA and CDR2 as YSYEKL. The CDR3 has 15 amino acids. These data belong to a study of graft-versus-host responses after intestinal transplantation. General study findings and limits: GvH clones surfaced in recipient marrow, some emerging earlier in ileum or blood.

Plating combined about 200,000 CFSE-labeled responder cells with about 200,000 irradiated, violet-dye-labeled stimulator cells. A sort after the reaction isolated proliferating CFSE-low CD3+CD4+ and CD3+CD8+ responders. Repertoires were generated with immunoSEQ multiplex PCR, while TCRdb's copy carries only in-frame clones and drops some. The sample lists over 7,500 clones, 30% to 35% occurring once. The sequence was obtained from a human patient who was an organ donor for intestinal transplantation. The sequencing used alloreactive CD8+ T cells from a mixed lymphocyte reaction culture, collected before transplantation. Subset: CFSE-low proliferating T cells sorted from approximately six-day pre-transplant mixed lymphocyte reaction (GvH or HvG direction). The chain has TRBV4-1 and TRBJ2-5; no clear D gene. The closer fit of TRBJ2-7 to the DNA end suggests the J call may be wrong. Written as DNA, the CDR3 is TGTGCCAGCAGCCCCGCGGCTGTCCGCTCCTACGAGCAGTACTTC. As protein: CASSPAAVRSYEQYF.